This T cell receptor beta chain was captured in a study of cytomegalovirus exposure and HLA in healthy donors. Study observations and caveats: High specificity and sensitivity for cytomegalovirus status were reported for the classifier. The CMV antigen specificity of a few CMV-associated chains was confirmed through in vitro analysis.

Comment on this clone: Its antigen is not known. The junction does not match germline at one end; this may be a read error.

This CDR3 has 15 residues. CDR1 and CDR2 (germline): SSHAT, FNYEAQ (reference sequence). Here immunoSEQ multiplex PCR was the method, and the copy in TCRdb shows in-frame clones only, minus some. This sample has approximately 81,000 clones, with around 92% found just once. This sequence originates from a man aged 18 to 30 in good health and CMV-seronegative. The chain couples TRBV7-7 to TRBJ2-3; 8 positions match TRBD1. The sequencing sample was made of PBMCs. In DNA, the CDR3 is TGTGCTAGCAGCTTATTGGGACAGGACACAGATACGCAGTATTTT. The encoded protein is CASSLLGQDTDTQYF.